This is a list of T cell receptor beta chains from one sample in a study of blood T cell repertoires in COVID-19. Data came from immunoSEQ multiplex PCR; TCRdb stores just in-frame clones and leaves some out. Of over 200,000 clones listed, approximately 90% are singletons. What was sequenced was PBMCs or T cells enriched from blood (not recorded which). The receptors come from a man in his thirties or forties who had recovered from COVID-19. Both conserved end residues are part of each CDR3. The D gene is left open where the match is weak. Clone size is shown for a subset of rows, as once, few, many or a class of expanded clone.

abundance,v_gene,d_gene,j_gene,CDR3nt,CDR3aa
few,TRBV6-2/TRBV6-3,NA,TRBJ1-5,TGTGCCAGCAGTTACCCCCCACAGGGCGAAGCTAGCAATCAGCCCCAGCATTTT,CASSYPPQGEASNQPQHF
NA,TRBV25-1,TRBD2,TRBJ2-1,TGTGCCAGCAGTGAACCGGGGGGATCCTACAATGAGCAGTTCTTC,CASSEPGGSYNEQFF
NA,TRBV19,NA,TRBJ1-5,TGTGCCAGTACCCCTTGGGGAGGGATGGGCGGTCAGCCCCAGCATTTT,CASTPWGGMGGQPQHF
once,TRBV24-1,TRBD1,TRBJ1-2,TGTGCCACCAGTGCTTCTGGACAGGGGATCGGCTACACCTTC,CATSASGQGIGYTF
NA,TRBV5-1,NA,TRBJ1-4,TGCGCCAGCAGCTCACAGGGTTTTGGGGAAAAACTGTTTTTT,CASSSQGFGEKLFF
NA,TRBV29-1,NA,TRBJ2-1,TGCAGCGTTGATGTCTTGACGGACTCCGCCTCCTACAATGAGCAGTTCTTC,CSVDVLTDSASYNEQFF
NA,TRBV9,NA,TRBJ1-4,TGTGCCAGCAGCGAGTCGGGAAGAAATGAAAAACTGTTTTTT,CASSESGRNEKLFF
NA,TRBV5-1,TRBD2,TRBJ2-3,TGCGCCAGCAGCTTGTTTAGCGGGGGGCAGACCCCCAGTACGCAGTATTTT,CASSLFSGGQTPSTQYF
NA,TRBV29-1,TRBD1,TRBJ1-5,TGCAGCGCTAGACAGGGGAAACAGCCCCAGCATTTT,CSARQGKQPQHF
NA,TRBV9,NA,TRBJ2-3,TGTGCCAGCAGCGTAGGCCGTCCTGGCAGTAGCACAGATACGCAGTATTTT,CASSVGRPGSSTDTQYF
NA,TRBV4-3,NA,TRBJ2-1,TGCGCCAGCAGCCACGGACAGCACTACAATGAGCAGTTCTTC,CASSHGQHYNEQFF
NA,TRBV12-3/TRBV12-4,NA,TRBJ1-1,TGTGCCAGCAGTTTACAGTCAAACACTGAAGCTTTCTTT,CASSLQSNTEAFF
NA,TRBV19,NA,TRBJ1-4,TGTGCCGCGACAGACTCCTTTAGGGAAAAACTGTTTTTT,CAATDSFREKLFF
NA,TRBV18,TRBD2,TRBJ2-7,TGTGCCAGCTCTTGGGAGGGGTACGAGCAGTACTTC,CASSWEGYEQYF
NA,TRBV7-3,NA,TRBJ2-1,TGTGCCAGCAGCCCACAGGGTCCGAATGAGCAGTTCTTC,CASSPQGPNEQFF
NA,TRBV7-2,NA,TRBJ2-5,TGTGCCAGCAGCTTAGCGGGGGGGCTGGAGACCCAGTACTTC,CASSLAGGLETQYF
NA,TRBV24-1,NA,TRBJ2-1,TGTGCCACCAGTGCATCCGTGACAGCCAATGAGCAGTTCTTC,CATSASVTANEQFF
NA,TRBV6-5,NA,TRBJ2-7,TGTGCCAGCAGCCCCCCACAGGGAAGGGCTGGGGAGCAGTACTTC,CASSPPQGRAGEQYF
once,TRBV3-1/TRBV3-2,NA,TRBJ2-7,TGTGCCAGCAGCCAAGGTACAGGGACCTACGAGCAGTACTTC,CASSQGTGTYEQYF
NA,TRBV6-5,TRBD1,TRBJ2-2,TGTGCCAGCAGCTCGACAGGGGGCATAGTCGGGGAGCTGTTTTTT,CASSSTGGIVGELFF
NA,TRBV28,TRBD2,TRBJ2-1,TGTGCCACAACTATAGCGGGAGCCCACAATGAGCAGTTCTTC,CATTIAGAHNEQFF
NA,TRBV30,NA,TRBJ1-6,TGTGCCTGGAGACTACTTAATTCACCCCTCCACTTT,CAWRLLNSPLHF
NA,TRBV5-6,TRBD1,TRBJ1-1,TGTGCCACCTGGCTGGGGACGGGACAGGGGGCGCTCGCTTTCTTT,CATWLGTGQGALAFF
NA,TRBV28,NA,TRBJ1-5,TGTGCCAGCATAGCGGGGTTAGATCAGCCCCAGCATTTT,CASIAGLDQPQHF
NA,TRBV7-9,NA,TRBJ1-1,TGTGCCAGCAGCTTACGTCTCGGGGGGAGTGGAACTGAAGCTTTCTTT,CASSLRLGGSGTEAFF
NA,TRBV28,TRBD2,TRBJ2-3,TGTGCCAGCAGTTTCTGGGCTAGCGGGAAGTCAGATACGCAGTATTTT,CASSFWASGKSDTQYF